Here is one TCR beta chain with its context. No antigen is known for it. V lost 3 bases to trimming and J lost 5 bases, with 7 bases between them. The CDR3 has 12 amino acids. The germline V gene encodes CDR1 MDHEN and CDR2 SYDVKM. The data are from a study of shared clonotypes between healthy human individuals. Study overall: Researchers assigned three CD4 naive, three CD4 memory, two CD8 naive and one CD8 memory plate to each donor. Notes on the study in general: Tissue TCR repertoires likely differ from these blood-only repertoires. Deeper or shallower sequencing was expected to change how clonotypes are shared among donors.

The material for each subset, its genomic DNA, was split evenly across several immunoSEQ plates. Clones were read by immunoSEQ multiplex PCR, and TCRdb kept only the in-frame ones, dropping some. The sample has some 2,100,000 clones; about 94% are singletons. This clonotype was obtained from a man between 18 and 29 years old in good health. The J gene is TRBJ1-2, the V gene TRBV28; no reliable D call. Source material: naive CD4+ T cells sorted from blood. Specified subset: CD45RA+ positively selected. Here the CDR3 reads CASSFNRYGYTF. CDR3 DNA sequence: TGTGCCAGCAGTTTCAATCGTTATGGCTACACCTTC.